This T cell receptor (beta chain) derives from a study of blood T cells in healthy people across ages. A second PCR, run for roughly 7 to 11 cycles, used a sample-barcoded 5' primer plus a J-beta primer mix. TCRdb re-analysed the 5' RACE reads in MiXCR, keeping a single row per CDR3 protein. The data show almost 550,000 distinct CDR3 sequences, with nearly 25% seen just once and roughly 10% held by the top ten. With regard to this clonotype: Germline and junction disagree at one end, which may indicate a read error.

The CDR3 covers 12 residues. Separately, the same data were catalogued under a study of T cells of mothers and their children.

The sequenced sample was blood. This clonotype was obtained from a boy aged 5 to 17 in good health. The gene calls are TRBV12-3 or TRBV12-4 and TRBJ2-1; possible D gene TRBD2, 5 bases. The DNA for the CDR3 is TGTGCCGGCAGCAACGGGGTGAATGAGCAGTTCTTC. Its protein is CAGSNGVNEQFF.